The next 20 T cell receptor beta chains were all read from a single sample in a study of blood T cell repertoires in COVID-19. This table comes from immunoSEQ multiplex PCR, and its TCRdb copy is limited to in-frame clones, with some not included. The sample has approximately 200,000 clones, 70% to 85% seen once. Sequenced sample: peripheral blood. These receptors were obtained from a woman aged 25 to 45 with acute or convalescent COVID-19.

The CDR3 loop is CASSSDRGRTETQYF. The CDR3, as DNA: TGTGCCAGCAGCTCTGACAGGGGGCGAACGGAGACCCAGTACTTC. The J gene is TRBJ2-5, the V gene TRBV7-3; the match to TRBD1 covers 10 bases. Looked up from germline, CDR1 is SGHTA and CDR2 is FQGTGA. Trimming at V came to 4 bases and at J to 5 bases, leaving 7 bases not matched to a gene. This CDR3 has 15 residues.

CDR3 DNA sequence: TGTGCCAGCGCAAACCGAAGCGGGGGGGTTTACACAGATACGCAGTATTTT. Protein sequence: CASANRSGGVYTDTQYF. The chain recombines TRBV3-1 (or the pseudogene TRBV3-2) with TRBJ2-3; 10 bases are shared with TRBD2. The V gene end was trimmed by 8 bases and the J gene end by 2 bases; junction bases not matched to a gene: 13. CDR3 length equals 17 residues. From germline, CDR1 is LGHDT and CDR2 YNNKEL (reference sequence).

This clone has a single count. DNA for the CDR3: TGTGCCAGCAGCGTCGACCCACCGACAGGGGTGAACACTGAAGCTTTCTTT. Translation gives CASSVDPPTGVNTEAFF. The rearrangement links TRBV9 to TRBJ1-1; 8 bases are a match to TRBD1. This CDR3 is 17 amino acids long. J gave up 0 bases and V 2 bases, and 9 bases lay outside the gene matches. The V gene's germline CDR1 is SGDLS and CDR2 YYNGEE.

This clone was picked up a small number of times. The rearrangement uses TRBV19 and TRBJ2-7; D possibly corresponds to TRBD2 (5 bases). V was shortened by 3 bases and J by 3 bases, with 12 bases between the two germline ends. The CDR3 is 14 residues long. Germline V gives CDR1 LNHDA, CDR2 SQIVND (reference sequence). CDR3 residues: CASSMYGESYEQYF. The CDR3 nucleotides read TGTGCCAGTAGTATGTACGGGGAAAGCTACGAGCAGTACTTC.

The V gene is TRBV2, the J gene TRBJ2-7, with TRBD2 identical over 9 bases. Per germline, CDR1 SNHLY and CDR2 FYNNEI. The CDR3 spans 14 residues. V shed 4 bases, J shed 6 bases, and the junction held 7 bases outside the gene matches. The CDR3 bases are TGTGCCAGCAGTGTTTATAGCGGGAGTCCCGAGCAGTACTTC. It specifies CASSVYSGSPEQYF.

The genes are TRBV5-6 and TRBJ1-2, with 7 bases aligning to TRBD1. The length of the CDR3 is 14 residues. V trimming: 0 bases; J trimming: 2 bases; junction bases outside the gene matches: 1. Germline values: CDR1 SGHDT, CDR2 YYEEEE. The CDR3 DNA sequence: TGTGCCAGCAGCTTGGTGGGACAGAACTATGGCTACACCTTC. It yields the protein CASSLVGQNYGYTF.

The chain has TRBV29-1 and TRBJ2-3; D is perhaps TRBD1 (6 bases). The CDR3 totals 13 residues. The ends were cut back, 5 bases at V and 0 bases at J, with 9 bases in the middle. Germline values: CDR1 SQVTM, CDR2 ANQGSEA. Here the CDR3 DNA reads TGCAGCGTTTATACAGGGAGCACAGATACGCAGTATTTT. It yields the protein CSVYTGSTDTQYF.

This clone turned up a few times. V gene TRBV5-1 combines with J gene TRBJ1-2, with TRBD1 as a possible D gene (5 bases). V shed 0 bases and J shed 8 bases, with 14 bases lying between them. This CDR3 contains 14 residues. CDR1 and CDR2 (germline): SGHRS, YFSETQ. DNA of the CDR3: TGCGCCAGCAGCTTGGTGGGCAGGGTGTACGGCTACACCTTC. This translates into CASSLVGRVYGYTF.

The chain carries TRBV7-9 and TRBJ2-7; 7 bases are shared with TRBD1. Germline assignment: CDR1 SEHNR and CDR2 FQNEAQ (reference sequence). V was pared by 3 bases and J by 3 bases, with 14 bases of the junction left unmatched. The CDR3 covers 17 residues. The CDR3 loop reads CASSLATKPGQFYEQYF. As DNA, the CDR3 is TGTGCCAGCAGCTTGGCGACTAAACCGGGACAGTTCTACGAGCAGTACTTC.

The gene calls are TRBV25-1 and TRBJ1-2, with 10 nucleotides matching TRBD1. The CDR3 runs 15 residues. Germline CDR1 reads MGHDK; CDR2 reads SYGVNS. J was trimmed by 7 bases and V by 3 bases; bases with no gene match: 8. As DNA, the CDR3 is TGTGCCAGCAGTGACATCCAGACAGGGGGCAGTGGCTACACCTTC. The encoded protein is CASSDIQTGGSGYTF.

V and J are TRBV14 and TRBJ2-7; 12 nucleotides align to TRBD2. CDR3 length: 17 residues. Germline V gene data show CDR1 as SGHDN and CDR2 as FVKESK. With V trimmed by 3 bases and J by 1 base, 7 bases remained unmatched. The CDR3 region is CASSHLTSGRPSYEQYF. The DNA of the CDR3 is TGTGCCAGCAGCCACCTAACTAGCGGGAGGCCTTCCTACGAGCAGTACTTC.

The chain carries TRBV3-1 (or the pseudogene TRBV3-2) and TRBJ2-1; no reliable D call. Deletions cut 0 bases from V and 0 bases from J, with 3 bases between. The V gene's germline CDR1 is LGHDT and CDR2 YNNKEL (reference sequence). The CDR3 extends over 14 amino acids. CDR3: CASSQDSSYNEQFF. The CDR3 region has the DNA TGTGCCAGCAGCCAAGACAGCTCCTACAATGAGCAGTTCTTC.

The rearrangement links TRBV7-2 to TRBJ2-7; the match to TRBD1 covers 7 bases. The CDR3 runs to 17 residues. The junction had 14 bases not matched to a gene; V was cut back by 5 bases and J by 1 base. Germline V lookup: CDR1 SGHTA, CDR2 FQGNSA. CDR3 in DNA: TGTGCCAGCAGCCTAGAGGGGGCTAGCCTACCATCCTACGAGCAGTACTTC. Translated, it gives CASSLEGASLPSYEQYF.

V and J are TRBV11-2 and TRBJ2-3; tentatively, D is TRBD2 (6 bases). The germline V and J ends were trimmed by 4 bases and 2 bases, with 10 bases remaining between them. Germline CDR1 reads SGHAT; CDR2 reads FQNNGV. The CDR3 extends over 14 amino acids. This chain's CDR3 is CASSSEGLTDTQYF. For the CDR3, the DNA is TGTGCCAGCAGCTCTGAGGGACTCACAGATACGCAGTATTTT.

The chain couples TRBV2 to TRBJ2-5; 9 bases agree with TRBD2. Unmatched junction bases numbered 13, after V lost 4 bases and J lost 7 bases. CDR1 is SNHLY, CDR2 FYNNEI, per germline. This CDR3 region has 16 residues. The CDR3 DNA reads TGTGCCAGCAGTGGCTTGAGATTAGCGGGAGCGGGGACCCAGTACTTC. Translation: CASSGLRLAGAGTQYF.

The CDR3 nucleotides read TGTGCCATCAGTGAGGGCGGGACAGATACGCAGTATTTT. This codes for CAISEGGTDTQYF. The V call is TRBV10-3, the J call TRBJ2-3, with D possibly matching TRBD2 (5 bases). V was shortened by 2 bases and J by 3 bases, with 6 bases between the two germline ends. The CDR3 extends over 13 amino acids. CDR1 and CDR2 from the germline V gene are ENHRY and SYGVKD.

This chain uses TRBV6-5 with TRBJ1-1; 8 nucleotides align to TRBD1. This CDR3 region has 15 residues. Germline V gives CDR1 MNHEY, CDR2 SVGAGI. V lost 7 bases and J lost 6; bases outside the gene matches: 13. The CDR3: CASTLRGQGSSEAFF. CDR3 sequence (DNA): TGTGCCAGCACTCTCCGAGGACAGGGTTCCTCTGAAGCTTTCTTT.

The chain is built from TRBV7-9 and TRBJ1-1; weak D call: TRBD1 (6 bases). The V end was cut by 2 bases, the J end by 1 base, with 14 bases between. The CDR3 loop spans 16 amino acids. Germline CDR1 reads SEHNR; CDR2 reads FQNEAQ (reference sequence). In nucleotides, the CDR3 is TGTGCCAGCAGCTTACCGCGCGGACAGACGAACACTGAAGCTTTCTTT. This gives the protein CASSLPRGQTNTEAFF.

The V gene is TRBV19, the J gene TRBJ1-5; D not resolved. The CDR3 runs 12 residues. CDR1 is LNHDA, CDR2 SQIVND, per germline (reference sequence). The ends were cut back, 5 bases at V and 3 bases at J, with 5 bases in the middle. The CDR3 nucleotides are TGTGCCAGTAGTGACATCAATCAGCCCCAGCATTTT. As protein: CASSDINQPQHF.

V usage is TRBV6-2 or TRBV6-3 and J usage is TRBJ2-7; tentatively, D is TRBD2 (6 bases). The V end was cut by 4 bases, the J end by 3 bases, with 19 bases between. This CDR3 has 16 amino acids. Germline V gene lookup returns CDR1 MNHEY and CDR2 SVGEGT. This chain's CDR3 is CASSSQLAGGVYEQYF. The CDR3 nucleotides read TGTGCCAGCAGTTCCCAACTAGCCGGTGGGGTCTACGAGCAGTACTTC.